The clone carrying this T cell receptor beta chain turned up a few times. TCRdb keeps only in-frame clones here, not all; method: immunoSEQ multiplex PCR. The table lists 800,000 to 950,000 clones, around 96% of them singletons. CD45RO-negative, CCR7-selected cells formed the naive CD8 fraction, which excluded terminally differentiated effector memory CD45RA+ cells. This entry belongs to a study of shared clonotypes between healthy human individuals. Germline CDR1 reads KGHSH; CDR2 reads LQKENI. Trimming cost V 6 bases and J 3 bases, with 11 bases left between them. The CDR3 loop spans 14 amino acids.

This TCR came from a man aged 25 to 40 in good health. The chain links TRBV18 to TRBJ2-2; D gene ambiguous. Sequenced: naive CD8+ T cells sorted from blood. The CDR3 reads CASSYSTDTGELFF. In nucleotides, the CDR3 is TGTGCCAGCTCCTACTCGACGGACACCGGGGAGCTGTTTTTT.